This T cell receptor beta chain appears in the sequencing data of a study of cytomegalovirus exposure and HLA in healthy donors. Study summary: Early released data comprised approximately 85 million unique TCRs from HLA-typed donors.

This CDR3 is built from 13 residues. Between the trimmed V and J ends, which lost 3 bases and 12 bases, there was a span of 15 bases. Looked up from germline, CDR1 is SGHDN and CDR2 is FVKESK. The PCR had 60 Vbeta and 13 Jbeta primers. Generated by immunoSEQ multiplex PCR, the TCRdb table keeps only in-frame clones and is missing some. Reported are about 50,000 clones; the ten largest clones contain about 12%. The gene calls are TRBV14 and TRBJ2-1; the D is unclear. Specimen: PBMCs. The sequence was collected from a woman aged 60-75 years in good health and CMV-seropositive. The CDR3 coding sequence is TGTGCCAGCAGCCAGCAATCGACGGCTAGGCAGTTCTTC. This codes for CASSQQSTARQFF. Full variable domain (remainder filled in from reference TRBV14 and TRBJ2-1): EAGVTQFPSHSVIEKGQTVTLRCDPISGHDNLYWYRRVMGKEIKFLLHFVKESKQDESGMPNNRFLAERTGGTYSTLKVQPAELEDSGVYFCASSQQSTARQFFGPGTRLTVL.